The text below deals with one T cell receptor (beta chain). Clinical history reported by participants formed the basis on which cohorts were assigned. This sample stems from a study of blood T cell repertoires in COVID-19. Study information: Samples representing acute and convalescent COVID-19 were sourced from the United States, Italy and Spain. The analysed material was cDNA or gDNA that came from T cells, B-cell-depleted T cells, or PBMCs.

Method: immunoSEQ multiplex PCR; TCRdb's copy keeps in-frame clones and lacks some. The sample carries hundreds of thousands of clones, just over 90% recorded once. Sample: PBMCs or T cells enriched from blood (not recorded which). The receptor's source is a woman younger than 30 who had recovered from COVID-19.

Here the CDR3 reads CAISGNPTGNYGYTF. The CDR3 DNA is TGTGCCATCAGTGGGAACCCGACAGGAAACTATGGCTACACCTTC. The rearrangement uses TRBV10-3 and TRBJ1-2, with a tentative D call TRBD1 (6 bases). Germline lookup yields CDR1 ENHRY and CDR2 SYGVKD. With 4 bases removed from V and 2 bases from J, the gap between germline ends came to 14 bases. This CDR3 region has 15 residues.